This TCR beta chain was recorded in a study of blood T cell repertoires in COVID-19. Overall study: COVID-19 samples collected from the United States, Italy and Spain covered acute and convalescent phases. T cells, B-cell-depleted T cells, or PBMCs supplied cDNA or gDNA.

Germline V lookup: CDR1 MNHEY, CDR2 SMNVEV (reference sequence). The CDR3 covers 14 residues. Deletions cut 1 base from V and 6 bases from J, with 10 bases between. Authors' processing steps: Reference gene primer amplification in the assay estimated nucleated cell counts. TCRdb's table, derived via immunoSEQ multiplex PCR, lists solely in-frame clones and lacks some. That table furnishes V, J and clone size, whereas the DNA furnished D and trimming. The sample gives just under 250,000 clones, about 90% of which show up once; approximately 3% is in the top ten. The chain employs TRBV27 and TRBJ1-5; D ambiguous. The sequence came from a woman in her 30s who had recovered from COVID-19. Sequencing input: peripheral blood. The CDR3 is CASSLLSTGQPQHF. CDR3 in DNA: TGTGCCAGCAGTTTATTGTCGACGGGTCAGCCCCAGCATTTT.